This entry lists 17 T cell receptor beta chains sequenced from one sample in a study of T cells in Graves' hyperthyroidism and ophthalmopathy. TCR beta CDR3 regions were amplified from RNA. TCR CDR3 regions were first amplified by RT-PCR with HTBI primers. TCRdb called the multiplex PCR reads again in MiXCR, with one record for every CDR3 protein. The data hold some 620,000 distinct CDR3 sequences, with under 20% observed a single time. The sequenced sample consisted of blood. These receptor sequences come from a woman aged 30 to 39 with Graves' hyperthyroidism.

This clonotype came up a few times. The chain couples TRBV11-2 to TRBJ1-1; D remains unclear. The V gene's germline CDR1 is SGHAT and CDR2 FQNNGV. V was trimmed by 5 bases and J by 8 bases, leaving 12 bases between them. The CDR3 length is 12 residues. The CDR3: CASSPIQEEAFF. The DNA for the CDR3 is TGTGCCAGCAGCCCAATTCAGGAGGAAGCTTTCTTT.

This clonotype was seen repeatedly, ten times or more. The chain combines TRBV3-1 with TRBJ2-1; possibly TRBD1 or TRBD2 for D (5 bases each). Trimming left V 0 bases short and J 5 bases short, with 11 bases between. CDR1 is LGHDT, CDR2 YNNKEL, per germline (reference sequence). The CDR3 is made up of 15 amino acids. CDR3 sequence: CASSQDWGPHNEQFF. CDR3 DNA sequence: TGTGCCAGCAGCCAAGATTGGGGACCACACAATGAGCAGTTCTTC.

This clonotype was recorded many times. The rearrangement uses TRBV11-2 and TRBJ2-1; D tentatively reads TRBD1 or TRBD2 (6 bases each). The V end was cut by 2 bases, the J end by 2 bases, with 10 bases between. Germline CDR1 and CDR2: SGHAT and FQNNGV. This CDR3 is built from 15 residues. Written as DNA, the CDR3 is TGTGCCAGCAGCTTAACAGGGACTGCCTACAATGAGCAGTTCTTC. Translation: CASSLTGTAYNEQFF.

This clonotype was found many times. This chain joins TRBV27 and TRBJ2-3; no firm D call. This CDR3 is built from 15 residues. The V gene lost 5 bases and the J gene lost 6 bases, with 18 bases spanning the gap. CDR1 is MNHEY, CDR2 SMNVEV, per germline (reference sequence). This CDR3 reads CASSRYPDPMDTQYF. The CDR3 region has the DNA TGTGCCAGCAGTCGTTACCCTGACCCCATGGATACGCAGTATTTT.

This clonotype was counted ten times or more. This chain uses TRBV20-1 with TRBJ2-1, with D possibly matching TRBD1 (7 bases). The V end lost 7 bases, the J end lost 6 bases, and 13 bases lay between the germline ends. Germline assignment: CDR1 DFQATT and CDR2 SNEGSKA (reference sequence). The CDR3 is 12 residues long. The CDR3 DNA sequence: TGCAGTGAAAACCAGGGGGGCAATGAGCAGTTCTTC. Its protein is CSENQGGNEQFF.

This clonotype occurred many times. The chain combines TRBV30 with TRBJ1-2; 7 positions agree with TRBD1. The CDR3 is 15 residues long. The germline V gene encodes CDR1 GTSNPN and CDR2 SVGIG (reference sequence). The trim removed 3 bases at V and 0 bases at J, leaving 7 bases unmatched. CDR3 protein: CAWRHTGAANYGYTF. The CDR3 bases are TGTGCCTGGAGACATACAGGGGCCGCTAACTATGGCTACACCTTC.

The chain joins TRBV12-3 or TRBV12-4 to TRBJ2-4; D might be TRBD1 or TRBD2, each matching 6 bases. V dropped 1 base and J dropped 4 bases, with 26 bases sitting between them. The CDR3 sequence is 20 residues long. CDR3: CASSLEVWGASEVAKNIQYF. CDR3 DNA sequence: TGTGCCAGCAGTTTAGAGGTGTGGGGGGCTAGTGAGGTGGCAAAAAACATTCAGTACTTC.

J is TRBJ2-3 and V is TRBV19, with a possible D match to TRBD2 (5 bases). V was clipped by 6 bases and J by 3 bases, with 10 bases between them. From germline, CDR1 is LNHDA and CDR2 SQIVND (reference sequence). The CDR3 is 13 amino acids. CDR3 protein: CASRRGLTDTQYF. The CDR3 nucleotides read TGTGCCAGTAGGCGCGGGTTGACAGATACGCAGTATTTT. Complete variable domain (other parts from reference TRBV19 and TRBJ2-3): DGGITQSPKYLFRKEGQNVTLSCEQNLNHDAMYWYRQDPGQGLRLIYYSQIVNDFQKGDIAEGYSVSREKKESFPLTVTSAQKNPTAFYLCASRRGLTDTQYFGPGTRLTVL.

In its sample, this clonotype was seen many times. This chain links TRBV5-1 with TRBJ1-4; TRBD1 is a possible D gene (5 bases). Germline V gene data show CDR1 as SGHRS and CDR2 as YFSETQ. The CDR3 totals 14 residues. V lost 4 bases to trimming and J lost 0 bases, with 7 bases between them. CDR3 DNA sequence: TGCGCCAGCAGCAAGACAGCAACTAATGAAAAACTGTTTTTT. Translating gives CASSKTATNEKLFF.

Comments on this clonotype: It may be a read error: a sequence one base away is much more abundant. The chain uses TRBV13 and TRBJ2-1, with D possibly being TRBD1 or TRBD2 (6 bases each). Trimming shortened V by 4 bases and J by 12 bases, and 13 bases separated the two germline ends. This CDR3 is 12 amino acids long. Germline V gene sequence: CDR1 PRHDT, CDR2 FYEKMQ (reference sequence). The CDR3 DNA follows: TGTGCCAGCAGCTCCATGGGGGGCGGGCAGTTCTTC. As protein: CASSSMGGGQFF.

The chain carries TRBV30 and TRBJ1-6; TRBD1 matches at 10 bases. The CDR3 runs to 14 residues. Looked up from germline, CDR1 is GTSNPN and CDR2 is SVGIG (reference sequence). V trimming: 3 bases; J trimming: 10 bases; junction bases outside the gene matches: 6. The DNA for the CDR3 is TGTGCCTGGAGCTCATGGACAGGGGGATCACCCCTCCACTTT. As protein: CAWSSWTGGSPLHF.

The chain joins TRBV5-6 to TRBJ1-1, with a tentative D call TRBD1 (6 bases). Trimming removed 0 bases from V and 11 bases from J, with 11 bases in between. The V gene's germline CDR1 is SGHDT and CDR2 YYEEEE. This CDR3 has 12 residues. For the CDR3, the DNA is TGTGCCAGCAGCTTGGCAGGGGATGCGGCTTTCTTT. This sequence encodes CASSLAGDAAFF.

This chain joins TRBV5-1 and TRBJ2-1; 11 bases line up with TRBD2. V lost 8 bases to trimming and J lost 8 bases; unmatched junction nucleotides: 6. This CDR3 contains 13 residues. CDR1 and CDR2 (germline): SGHRS, YFSETQ. This CDR3 is CASYSGGGDEQFF. The DNA for the CDR3 is TGCGCCAGTTATAGCGGGGGGGGCGATGAGCAGTTCTTC.

The chain uses TRBV7-9 and TRBJ2-1, with D unresolved. This CDR3 comprises 14 residues. V lost 1 base and J lost 1, with 5 bases in between. Germline CDR1 reads SEHNR; CDR2 reads FQNEAQ (reference sequence). Written as DNA, the CDR3 is TGTGCCAGCAGCTTAGAGTGGTCCTACAATGAGCAGTTCTTC. This sequence encodes CASSLEWSYNEQFF. The full variable domain, with the rest looked up from reference TRBV7-9 and TRBJ2-1, is DTGVSQNPRHKITKRGQNVTFRCDPISEHNRLYWYRQTLGQGPEFLTYFQNEAQLEKSRLLSDRFSAERPKGSFSTLEIQRTEQGDSAMYLCASSLEWSYNEQFFGPGTRLTVL.

This clonotype was detected many times. The V and J genes are TRBV7-8 and TRBJ2-5, with TRBD1 matching 7 bases. Trimming at V came to 1 base and at J to 4 bases, leaving 12 bases not matched to a gene. Germline assignment: CDR1 SGHVS and CDR2 FQNEAQ. The CDR3 consists of 17 residues. The CDR3 DNA sequence: TGTGCCAGCAGCTTAGGTGGACAGGCTTTCTATGGAGAGACCCAGTACTTC. It is translated as CASSLGGQAFYGETQYF.

In this sample, this clonotype turned up many times. The rearrangement uses TRBV20-1 and TRBJ2-3; D call uncertain. Germline CDR1 DFQATT, CDR2 SNEGSKA (reference sequence). The V and J ends lost 5 bases and 3 bases respectively, with 15 bases between them. The CDR3 covers 14 residues. The CDR3 sequence is CSAALRTRTDTQYF. The CDR3 DNA reads as TGCAGTGCTGCCCTCCGCACCCGGACAGATACGCAGTATTTT.

The table lists this clonotype with many counts. This sequence joins TRBV28 and TRBJ1-2; 10 nucleotides line up with TRBD1. The V segment lost 4 bases and the J segment 8 bases; nucleotides outside the gene matches: 7. There are 14 residues in the CDR3. CDR1 is MDHEN and CDR2 is SYDVKM in the germline V gene. The CDR3 DNA reads as TGTGCCAGCAGTTCGACAGGGGGCTTTGGCGGCTACACCTTC. Protein sequence: CASSSTGGFGGYTF.